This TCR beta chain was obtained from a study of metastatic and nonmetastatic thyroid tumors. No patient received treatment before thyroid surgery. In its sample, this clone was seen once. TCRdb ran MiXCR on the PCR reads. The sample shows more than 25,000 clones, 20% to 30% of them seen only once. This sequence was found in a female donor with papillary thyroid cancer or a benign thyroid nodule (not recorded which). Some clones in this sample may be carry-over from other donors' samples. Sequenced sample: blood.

CDR3: CAWSWGGVGSLEQYF. In DNA form, the CDR3 reads TGTGCCTGGAGTTGGGGGGGGGTAGGCAGCCTCGAGCAGTACTTC. The V gene is TRBV30, the J gene TRBJ2-7; 7 nucleotides align to TRBD2. The V gene end was trimmed by 2 bases and the J gene end by 6 bases; junction bases not matched to a gene: 13. The CDR3 is 15 residues long. Germline-derived CDR1 and CDR2 are GTSNPN and SVGIG (reference sequence).